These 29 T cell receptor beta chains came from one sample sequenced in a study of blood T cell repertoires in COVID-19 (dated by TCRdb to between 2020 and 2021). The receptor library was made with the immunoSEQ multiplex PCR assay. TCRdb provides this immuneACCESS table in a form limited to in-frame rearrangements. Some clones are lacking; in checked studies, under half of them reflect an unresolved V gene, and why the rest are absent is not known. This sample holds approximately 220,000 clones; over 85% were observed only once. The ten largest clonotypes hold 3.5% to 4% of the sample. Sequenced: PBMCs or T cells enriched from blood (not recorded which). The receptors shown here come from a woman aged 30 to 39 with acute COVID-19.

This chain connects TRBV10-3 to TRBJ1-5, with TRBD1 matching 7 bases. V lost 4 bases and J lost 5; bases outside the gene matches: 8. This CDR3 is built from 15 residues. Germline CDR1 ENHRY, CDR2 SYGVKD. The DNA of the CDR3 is TGTGCCATCAGTGCAGGAGGGGGCCCGGATCAGCCCCAGCATTTT. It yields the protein CAISAGGGPDQPQHF.

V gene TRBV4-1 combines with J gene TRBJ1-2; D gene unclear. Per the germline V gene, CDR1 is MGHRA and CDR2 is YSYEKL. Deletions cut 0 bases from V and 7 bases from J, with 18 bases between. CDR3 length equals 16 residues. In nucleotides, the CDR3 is TGCGCCAGCAGCCAAGAAACCGAGACACGACGGCGTGGCTACACCTTC. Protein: CASSQETETRRRGYTF.

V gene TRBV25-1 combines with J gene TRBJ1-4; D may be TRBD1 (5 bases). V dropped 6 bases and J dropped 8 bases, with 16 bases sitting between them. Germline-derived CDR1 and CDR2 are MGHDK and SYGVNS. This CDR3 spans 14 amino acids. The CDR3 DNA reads TGTGCCAGCAGCGACGGGGAGGGGAGCGAAAAACTGTTTTTT. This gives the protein CASSDGEGSEKLFF.

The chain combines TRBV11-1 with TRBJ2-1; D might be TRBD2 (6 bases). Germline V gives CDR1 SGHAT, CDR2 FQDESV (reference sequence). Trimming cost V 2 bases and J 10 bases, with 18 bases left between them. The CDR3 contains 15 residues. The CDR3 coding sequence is TGTGCCAGCAGCTTATTAAGGGGTTGGGCGGGGGAGCAGTTCTTC. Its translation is CASSLLRGWAGEQFF.

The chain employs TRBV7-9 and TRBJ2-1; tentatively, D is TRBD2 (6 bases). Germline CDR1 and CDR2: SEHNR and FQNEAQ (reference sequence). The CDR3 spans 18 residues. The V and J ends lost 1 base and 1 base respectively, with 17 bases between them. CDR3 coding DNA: TGTGCCAGCAGCTTAGATCAGTGGGGGGATAGGTCCTACAATGAGCAGTTCTTC. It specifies CASSLDQWGDRSYNEQFF.

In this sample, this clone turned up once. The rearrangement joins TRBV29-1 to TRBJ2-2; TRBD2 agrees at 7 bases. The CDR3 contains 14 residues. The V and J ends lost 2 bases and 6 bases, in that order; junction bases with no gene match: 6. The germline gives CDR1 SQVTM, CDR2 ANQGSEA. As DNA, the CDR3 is TGCAGCGTTGAACTGCGGGGGTTTTCCGGGGAGCTGTTTTTT. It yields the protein CSVELRGFSGELFF.

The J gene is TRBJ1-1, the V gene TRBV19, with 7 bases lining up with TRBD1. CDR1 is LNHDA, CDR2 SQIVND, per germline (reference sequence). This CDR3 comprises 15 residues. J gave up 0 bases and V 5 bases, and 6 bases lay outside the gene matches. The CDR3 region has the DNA TGTGCCAGTAGTCGACGGGACAGCATGAACACTGAAGCTTTCTTT. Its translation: CASSRRDSMNTEAFF.

The CDR3 loop is CASSPGAGTGNSPLHF. CDR3 nucleotide sequence: TGTGCCAGCAGCCCTGGGGCCGGGACAGGGAATTCACCCCTCCACTTT. The J gene is TRBJ1-6, the V gene TRBV28; 9 bases are shared with TRBD1. The CDR3 has 16 amino acids. Trimming took 6 bases from V and 7 from J; bases not matched to a gene: 10. Looked up from germline, CDR1 is MDHEN and CDR2 is SYDVKM.

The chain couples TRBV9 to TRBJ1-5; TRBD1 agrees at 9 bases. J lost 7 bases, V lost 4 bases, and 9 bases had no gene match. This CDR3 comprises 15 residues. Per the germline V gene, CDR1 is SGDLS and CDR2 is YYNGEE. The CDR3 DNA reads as TGTGCCAGCAGCCCAGGGACAGGGCGAGGACAGCCCCAGCATTTT. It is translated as CASSPGTGRGQPQHF.

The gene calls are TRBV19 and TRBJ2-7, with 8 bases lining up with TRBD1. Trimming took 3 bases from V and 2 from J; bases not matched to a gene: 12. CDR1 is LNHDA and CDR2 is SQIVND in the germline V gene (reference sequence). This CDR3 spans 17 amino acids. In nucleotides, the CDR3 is TGTGCCAGTAGTATTCAGGGAGGACAGGGAGCCGCCTACGAGCAGTACTTC. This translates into CASSIQGGQGAAYEQYF.

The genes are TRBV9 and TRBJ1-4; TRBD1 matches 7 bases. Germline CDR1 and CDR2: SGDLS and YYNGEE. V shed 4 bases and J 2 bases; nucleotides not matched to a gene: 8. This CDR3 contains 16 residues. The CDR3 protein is CASSPRSGGTNEKLFF. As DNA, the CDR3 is TGTGCCAGCAGCCCTCGCTCAGGGGGGACTAATGAAAAACTGTTTTTT.

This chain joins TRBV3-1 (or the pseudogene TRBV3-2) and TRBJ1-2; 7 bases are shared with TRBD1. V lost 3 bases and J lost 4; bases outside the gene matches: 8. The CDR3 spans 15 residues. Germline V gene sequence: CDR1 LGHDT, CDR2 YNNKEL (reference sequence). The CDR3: CASSQDGTASYGYTF. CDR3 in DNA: TGTGCCAGCAGCCAGGACGGGACAGCCAGCTATGGCTACACCTTC.

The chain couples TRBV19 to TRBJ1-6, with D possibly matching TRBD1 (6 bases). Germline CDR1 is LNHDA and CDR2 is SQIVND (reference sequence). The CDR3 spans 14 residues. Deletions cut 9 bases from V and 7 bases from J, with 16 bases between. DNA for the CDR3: TGTGCCAGCGAGGACAGCTTTGCCAATTCACCCCTCCACTTT. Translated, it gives CASEDSFANSPLHF.

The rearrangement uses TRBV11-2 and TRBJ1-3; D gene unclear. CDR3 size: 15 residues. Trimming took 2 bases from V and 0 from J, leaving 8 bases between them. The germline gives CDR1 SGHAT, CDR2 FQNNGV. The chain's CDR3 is CASSLSVSSGNTIYF. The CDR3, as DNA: TGTGCCAGCAGCTTAAGCGTCAGCTCTGGAAACACCATATATTTT.

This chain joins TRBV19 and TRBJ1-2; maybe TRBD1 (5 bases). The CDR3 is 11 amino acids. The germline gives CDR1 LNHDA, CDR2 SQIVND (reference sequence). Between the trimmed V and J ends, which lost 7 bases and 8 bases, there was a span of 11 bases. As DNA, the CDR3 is TGTGCCAGTACCCACCCAGGGGGCTACACCTTC. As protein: CASTHPGGYTF.

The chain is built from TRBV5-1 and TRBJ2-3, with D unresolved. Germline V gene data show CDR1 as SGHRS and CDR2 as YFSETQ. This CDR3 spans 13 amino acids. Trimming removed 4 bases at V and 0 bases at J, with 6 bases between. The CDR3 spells CASSIQSTDTQYF. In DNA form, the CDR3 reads TGCGCCAGCAGCATACAGAGCACAGATACGCAGTATTTT. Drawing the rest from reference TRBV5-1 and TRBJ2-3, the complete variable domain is KAGVTQTPRYLIKTRGQQVTLSCSPISGHRSVSWYQQTPGQGLQFLFEYFSETQRNKGNFPGRFSGRQFSNSRSEMNVSTLELGDSALYLCASSIQSTDTQYFGPGTRLTVL.

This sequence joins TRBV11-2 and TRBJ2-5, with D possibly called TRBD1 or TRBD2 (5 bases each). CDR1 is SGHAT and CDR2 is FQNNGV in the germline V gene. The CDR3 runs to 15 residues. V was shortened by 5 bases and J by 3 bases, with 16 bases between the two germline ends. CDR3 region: CASSLASLGEETQYF. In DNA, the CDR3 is TGTGCCAGCAGCCTAGCTTCGTTAGGGGAAGAGACCCAGTACTTC.

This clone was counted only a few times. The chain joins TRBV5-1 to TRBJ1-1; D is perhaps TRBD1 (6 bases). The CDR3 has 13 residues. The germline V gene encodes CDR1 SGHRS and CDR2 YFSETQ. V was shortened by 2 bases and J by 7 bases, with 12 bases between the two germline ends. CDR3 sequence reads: CASSFGQNLEAFF. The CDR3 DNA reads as TGCGCCAGCAGCTTTGGACAGAACCTTGAAGCTTTCTTT.

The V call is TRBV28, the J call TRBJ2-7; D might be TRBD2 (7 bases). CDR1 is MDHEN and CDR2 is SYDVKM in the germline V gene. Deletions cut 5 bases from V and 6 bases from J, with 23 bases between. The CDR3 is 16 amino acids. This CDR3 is CASSPGWGGIEFEQYF. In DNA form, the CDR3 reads TGTGCCAGCAGTCCAGGGTGGGGGGGCATTGAGTTCGAGCAGTACTTC.

For the CDR3, the DNA is TGTGCTAGTGGTCGGACAGGGAGTAATCCCCAGCATTTT. Amino acids: CASGRTGSNPQHF. This chain uses TRBV12-5 with TRBJ1-5; 8 bases are shared with TRBD1. This CDR3 region has 13 residues. Germline V CDR1 and CDR2: LGHNT, FRNRAP. Trimming cost V 5 bases and J 10 bases; bases outside gene matches: 7. Using reference TRBV12-5 and TRBJ1-5 for the parts outside the CDR3, the full variable domain is DARVTQTPRHKVTEMGQEVTMRCQPILGHNTVFWYRQTMMQGLELLAYFRNRAPLDDSGMPKDRFSAEMPDATLATLKIQPSEPRDSAVYFCASGRTGSNPQHFGDGTRLSIL.

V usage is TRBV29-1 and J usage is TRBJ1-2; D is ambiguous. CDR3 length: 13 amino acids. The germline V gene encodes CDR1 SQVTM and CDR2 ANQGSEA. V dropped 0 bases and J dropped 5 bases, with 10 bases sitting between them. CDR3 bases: TGCAGCGTTGAAGATCTGGGCAGTTATGGCTACACCTTC. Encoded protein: CSVEDLGSYGYTF.

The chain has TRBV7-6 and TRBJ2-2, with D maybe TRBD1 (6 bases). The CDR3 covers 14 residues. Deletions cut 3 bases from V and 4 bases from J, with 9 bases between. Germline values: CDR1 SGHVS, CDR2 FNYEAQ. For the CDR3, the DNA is TGTGCCAGCAGCTTCCTACAGGGCACCGGGGAGCTGTTTTTT. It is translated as CASSFLQGTGELFF. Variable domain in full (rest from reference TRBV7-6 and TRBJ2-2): GAGVSQSPRYKVTKRGQDVALRCDPISGHVSLYWYRQALGQGPEFLTYFNYEAQQDKSGLPNDRFSAERPEGSISTLTIQRTEQRDSAMYRCASSFLQGTGELFFGEGSRLTVL.

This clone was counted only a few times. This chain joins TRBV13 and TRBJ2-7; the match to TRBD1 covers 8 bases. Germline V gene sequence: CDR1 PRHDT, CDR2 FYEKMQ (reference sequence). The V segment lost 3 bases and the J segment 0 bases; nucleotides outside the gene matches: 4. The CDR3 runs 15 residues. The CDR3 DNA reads TGTGCCAGCAGCTTCCGACAGGGGCCCTCCTACGAGCAGTACTTC. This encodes CASSFRQGPSYEQYF.

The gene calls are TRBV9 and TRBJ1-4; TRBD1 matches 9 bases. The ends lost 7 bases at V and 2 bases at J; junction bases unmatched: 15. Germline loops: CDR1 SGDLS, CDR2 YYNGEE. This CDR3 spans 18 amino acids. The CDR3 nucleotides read TGTGCCAGCTCACCGGGACAGGGATTCCCGGGCACTAATGAAAAACTGTTTTTT. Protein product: CASSPGQGFPGTNEKLFF.

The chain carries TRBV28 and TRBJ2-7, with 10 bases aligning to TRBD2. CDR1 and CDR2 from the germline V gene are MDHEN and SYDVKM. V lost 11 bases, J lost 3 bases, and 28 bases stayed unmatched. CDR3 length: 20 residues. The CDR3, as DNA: TGTGCCTCCGATCCGACAGGGGCCGCGGGTGGAGCGGGGGGGTACTACGAGCAGTACTTC. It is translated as CASDPTGAAGGAGGYYEQYF.

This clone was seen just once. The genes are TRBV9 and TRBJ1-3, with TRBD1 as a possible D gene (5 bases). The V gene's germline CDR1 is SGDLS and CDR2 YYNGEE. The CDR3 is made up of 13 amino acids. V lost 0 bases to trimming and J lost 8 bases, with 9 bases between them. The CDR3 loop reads CASSVDGGDTIYF. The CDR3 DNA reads TGTGCCAGCAGCGTAGACGGGGGAGACACCATATATTTT.

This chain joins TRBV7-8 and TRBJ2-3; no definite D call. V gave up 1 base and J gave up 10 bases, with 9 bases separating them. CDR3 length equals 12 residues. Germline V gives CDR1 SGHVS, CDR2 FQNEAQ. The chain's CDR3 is CASSLGLDAQYF. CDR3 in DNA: TGTGCCAGCAGCTTAGGCCTAGACGCGCAGTATTTT.

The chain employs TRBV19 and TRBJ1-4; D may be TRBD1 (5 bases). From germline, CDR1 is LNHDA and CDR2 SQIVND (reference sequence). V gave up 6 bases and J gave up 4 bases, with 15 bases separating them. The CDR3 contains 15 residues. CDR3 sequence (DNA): TGTGCCAGTAGCCCGCCGGGACTGTATAATGAAAAACTGTTTTTT. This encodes CASSPPGLYNEKLFF. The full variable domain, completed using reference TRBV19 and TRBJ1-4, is DGGITQSPKYLFRKEGQNVTLSCEQNLNHDAMYWYRQDPGQGLRLIYYSQIVNDFQKGDIAEGYSVSREKKESFPLTVTSAQKNPTAFYLCASSPPGLYNEKLFFGSGTQLSVL.

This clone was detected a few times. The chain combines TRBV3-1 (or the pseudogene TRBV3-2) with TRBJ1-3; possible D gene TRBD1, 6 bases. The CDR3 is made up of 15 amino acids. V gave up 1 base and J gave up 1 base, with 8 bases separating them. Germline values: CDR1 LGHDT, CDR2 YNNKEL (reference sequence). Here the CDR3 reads CASSQGTGSGNTIYF. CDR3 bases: TGTGCCAGCAGCCAAGGCACAGGGTCTGGAAACACCATATATTTT.